The entry that follows covers one T cell receptor beta chain sequence. The target antigen is unknown. A much larger clone differs from this one at a single base, so this may be a read error. V was trimmed by 1 base and J by 0 bases, leaving 6 bases between them. CDR3 length: 14 residues. Germline V lookup: CDR1 SEHNR, CDR2 FQNEAQ (reference sequence). Bulk tissue was left unsorted, and RNA and DNA were co-extracted from about 19-30 mg of it. Surgical resection was used to treat these primary liver carcinoma patients. Every tumor sample analyzed contained over 80% viable tumor cells. Production of TCR beta cDNA used around 500 ng total RNA together with a constant-region primer. Three rounds of nested multiplex PCR with slightly modified ARM-PCR produced TCR beta libraries. With TRBV1-TRBV30 forward primers and a C-beta reverse primer, the first two PCR rounds were run for around 11 cycles each. TCRdb used MiXCR to reprocess the multiplex PCR reads, holding one entry per CDR3 protein. Of roughly 32,000 distinct CDR3 sequences in the sample, approximately 80% were seen once.

These data belong to a study of tumor-infiltrating lymphocytes in primary liver carcinoma. Study conclusions and caveats: Appearing in all five tumor regions was true of only about 7-24% of top clones.

The sample consisted of liver tumor tissue from sampling region 5. Noted subset: tumor region T5, tumor centre. The TCR was taken from a man aged 35 to 55 with primary liver carcinoma and hepatitis B virus infection. The rearrangement joins TRBV7-9 to TRBJ1-1; D not resolved. CDR3: CASSLVLLNTEAFF. The CDR3 nucleotides are TGTGCCAGCAGCTTAGTACTCTTGAACACTGAAGCTTTCTTT.